The 6 T cell receptor beta chains in this list originate from one sample, sequenced in a study of T cell clonality in common variable immunodeficiency. Sequencing was performed with immunoSEQ multiplex PCR; in TCRdb, only in-frame clones are kept and a portion is missing. The sample yields approximately 45,000 clones, without any singletons. Sequencing used peripheral blood mononuclear cells. Source of these receptors: a person aged 18 to 69 in good health.

This clone showed up many times. The sequenced CDR3 bases are TGCAGTGCTAGAGATAGGGACAGGGGGATCTCTGGGGCCAACGTC. Encoded protein: CSARDRDRGISGANV. The entire CDR3 protein reads CSARDRDRGISGANVLTF. The chain employs TRBV20-1 and TRBJ2-6; 11 bases are shared with TRBD1. The missing CDR3 end, 3 residues past where the read stops, is filled in from the germline J gene. Germline lookup yields CDR1 DFQATT and CDR2 SNEGSKA (reference sequence). The CDR3 runs 18 residues. With V trimmed by 0 bases and J by 0 bases, 4 bases remained unmatched.

This clone showed up many times. CDR3 sequence reads: CASRCFSLSSRASSTDTQYF. CDR3 DNA, as far as it was read: TGTGCCAGTAGGTGTTTTTCCCTTTCCTCTAGAGCTTCTAGCACAGATACG. The rearrangement uses TRBV19 and TRBJ2-3; D remains unclear. The read terminates 3 residues before the CDR3 end, so the remaining end is supplied by the germline J gene. With 6 bases removed from V and 0 bases from J, the gap between germline ends came to 28 bases. The CDR3 extends over 20 amino acids. Germline assignment: CDR1 LNHDA and CDR2 SQIVND (reference sequence).

This clone was recorded a few times. The read comes to an end 3 residues before the CDR3 does, leaving the germline J gene to fill in the end. The chain couples TRBV2 to TRBJ1-1; 7 bases fit TRBD1. This CDR3 region has 12 residues. Germline trimming cut 10 bases from V and 4 bases from J; bases unmatched to any gene: 6. From germline, CDR1 is SNHLY and CDR2 FYNNEI. CDR3 sequence reads: CATTDRSTEAFF. The sequenced CDR3 bases are TGTGCCACCACGGACAGGTCCACTGAA.

This clone was found many times. The read terminates 3 residues before the CDR3 end, so the remaining end is supplied by the germline J gene. This rearrangement joins TRBV19 to TRBJ1-3, with a tentative D call TRBD1 (5 bases). V was cut by 5 bases and J by 0 bases, with 14 bases left in between. The CDR3 has 16 amino acids. Germline V gives CDR1 LNHDA, CDR2 SQIVND (reference sequence). CDR3 amino acids: CASSPRGGGSGNTIYF. Partial CDR3 DNA: TGTGCCAGTAGTCCCCGGGGGGGAGGCTCTGGAAACACC.

This clone was recorded many times. The CDR3 goes on 3 residues after the read ends, and that part is filled in from the germline J gene. This chain connects TRBV7-3 to TRBJ2-2, with 8 bases fitting TRBD1. With 5 bases clipped from V and 0 bases from J, the junction kept 2 bases outside the gene matches. The CDR3 is 15 amino acids. Germline CDR1 reads SGHTA; CDR2 reads FQGTGA. CDR3 DNA (partial): TGTGCCAGCAGCCCGACAGGGGCGAACACCGGGGAG. Protein product: CASSPTGANTGE. The full CDR3 sequence reads CASSPTGANTGELFF.

As to this clone: The CDR3 is cut off 3 residues early in the read; its end comes from the germline J gene. This chain uses TRBV29-1 with TRBJ1-4; maybe TRBD1 (5 bases). Germline V gene sequence: CDR1 SQVTM, CDR2 ANQGSEA. CDR3 length: 15 amino acids. CDR3 bases read: TGCAGCGTTCAAGGACAAGGTGGATCTAATTCACCA. The encoded protein is CSVQGQGGSNSP. The entire CDR3 protein is CSVQGQGGSNSPLFF.